This T cell receptor (beta chain) was recorded in a study of human T cells and chemical hapten exposure. About the study: An area of 2 cm by approximately 2 cm on upper inner arm skin received 2% DPC for sensitization.

The CDR3 extends over 15 amino acids. Germline values: CDR1 MNHEY, CDR2 SMNVEV (reference sequence). Trimming took 1 base from V and 0 from J, leaving 4 bases between them. Time point reported: patch test 1, 2 weeks after DPC sensitization. Noted treatment: therapeutic diphenylcyclopropenone sensitization with weekly scalp DPC. TCRdb redid the calling of the RACE reads with MiXCR, one entry per CDR3 protein. This sample has a few hundred thousand distinct CDR3 sequences, with about 4.8% found just once. This clonotype was seen ten or more times. The chain carries TRBV27 and TRBJ2-6; no definite D call. Sequencing was performed on whole blood, taken in connection with sensitization to the hapten diphenylcyclopropenone (DPC). This TCR came from a woman between 45 and 60 years old with alopecia areata. Some clones in this sample may be carry-over from other donors' samples. The CDR3 nucleotides read TGTGCCAGCAGTTTATACAGCTCTGGGGCCAACGTCCTGACTTTC. This codes for CASSLYSSGANVLTF.